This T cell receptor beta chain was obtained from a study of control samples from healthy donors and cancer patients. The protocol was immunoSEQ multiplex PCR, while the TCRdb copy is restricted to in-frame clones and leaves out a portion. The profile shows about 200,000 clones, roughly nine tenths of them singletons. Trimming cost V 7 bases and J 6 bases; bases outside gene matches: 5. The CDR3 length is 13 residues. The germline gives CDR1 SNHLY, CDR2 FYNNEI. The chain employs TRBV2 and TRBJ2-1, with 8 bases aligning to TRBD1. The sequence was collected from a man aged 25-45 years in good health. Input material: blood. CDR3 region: CASKRTGLNEQFF. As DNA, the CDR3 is TGTGCCAGCAAACGGACAGGGCTCAATGAGCAGTTCTTC. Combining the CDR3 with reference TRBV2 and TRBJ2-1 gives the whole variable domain EPEVTQTPSHQVTQMGQEVILRCVPISNHLYFYWYRQILGQKVEFLVSFYNNEISEKSEIFDDQFSVERPDGSNFTLKIRSTKLEDSAMYFCASKRTGLNEQFFGPGTRLTVL.